The 2 T cell receptor beta chains reported below all come from one sample, sequenced in a study of cytomegalovirus exposure and HLA in healthy donors. The PCR had 60 Vbeta and 13 Jbeta primers. The table came from immunoSEQ multiplex PCR; TCRdb's copy has only in-frame clones and leaves some out. This table lists tens of thousands of clones. Sequenced material: PBMCs. These receptors originate from a woman aged 25 to 39 in good health and CMV-seropositive.

The V and J genes are TRBV30 and TRBJ1-2; 7 bases line up with TRBD1. The CDR3 totals 13 residues. The ends lost 5 bases at V and 4 bases at J; junction bases unmatched: 7. CDR1 GTSNPN and CDR2 SVGIG come from the germline V gene (reference sequence). CDR3 bases: TGTGCCTGGGCCCCCGACAGGGTCTATGGCTACACCTTC. It specifies CAWAPDRVYGYTF.

The chain couples TRBV18 to TRBJ1-1; 8 nucleotides align to TRBD1. In germline, CDR1 is KGHSH, CDR2 LQKENI. The CDR3 is 14 amino acids. With V trimmed by 3 bases and J by 3 bases, 3 bases remained unmatched. The CDR3: CASSPGQGYTEAFF. CDR3 sequence (DNA): TGTGCCAGCTCACCCGGACAGGGATACACTGAAGCTTTCTTT.